This entry describes one T cell receptor beta chain. This sample is part of a study of cytomegalovirus exposure and HLA in healthy donors. Primers included in the PCR were 60 Vbeta and 13 Jbeta primers. Clones were read by immunoSEQ multiplex PCR, and TCRdb kept only the in-frame ones, dropping some. In total, the table holds tens of thousands of clones. Trimming took 3 bases from V and 4 from J; bases not matched to a gene: 7. The CDR3 is 16 residues long. Per the germline V gene, CDR1 is KGHSH and CDR2 is LQKENI. This clonotype was sampled from a woman in her thirties or forties in good health and CMV-seropositive. V gene TRBV18 combines with J gene TRBJ2-2; TRBD1 matches at 8 bases. The specimen sequenced was PBMCs. DNA of the CDR3: TGTGCCAGCTCACCTTCTGTGACAGGGGCCACCGGGGAGCTGTTTTTT. It encodes CASSPSVTGATGELFF.